One sample yielded the 17 T cell receptor beta chains listed below, sequenced in a study of OX40 agonist ivuxolimab in advanced cancers. The protocol used for the library was the immunoSEQ multiplex PCR assay. TCRdb obtained this table from immuneACCESS and retained in-frame rearrangements with V and J assigned. These tables miss some clones; where compared with another copy, unresolved V genes account for less than half of the shortfall, and the remainder is unexplained. A total of more than 45,000 clones appear in this sample, roughly 84% of them only once. The ten largest clones capture around 1.5% of the sample. This material consisted of CD4+ or CD8+ T cells sorted from blood, taken in a trial of the OX40 agonist ivuxolimab. These receptors were taken from an adult with an advanced solid tumor such as melanoma, head and neck, liver or kidney cancer.

This chain joins TRBV7-9 and TRBJ2-3; unclear D gene. Trimming took 7 bases from V and 7 from J, leaving 6 bases between them. CDR3 size: 10 residues. Germline-derived CDR1 and CDR2 are SEHNR and FQNEAQ (reference sequence). The CDR3 reads CASNGNTQYF. The CDR3 bases are TGTGCCAGCAATGGGAATACGCAGTATTTT. The full variable domain, rest sourced from reference TRBV7-9 and TRBJ2-3, is DTGVSQNPRHKITKRGQNVTFRCDPISEHNRLYWYRQTLGQGPEFLTYFQNEAQLEKSRLLSDRFSAERPKGSFSTLEIQRTEQGDSAMYLCASNGNTQYFGPGTRLTVL.

The chain uses TRBV5-1 and TRBJ1-3, with D perhaps TRBD1 (5 bases). Per the germline V gene, CDR1 is SGHRS and CDR2 is YFSETQ. Trimming took off 4 bases at V and 0 bases at J, with 14 bases between the two ends. This CDR3 contains 16 residues. The CDR3 nucleotides read TGCGCCAGCAGCGCCGGACACAGCGACTCTGGAAACACCATATATTTT. This gives the protein CASSAGHSDSGNTIYF.

In DNA, the CDR3 is TGTGCCTGGAGTATAGCGGGATTGACCAAAAACATTCAGTACTTC. Its translation is CAWSIAGLTKNIQYF. The chain recombines TRBV30 with TRBJ2-4; 8 bases match TRBD2. The CDR3 has 15 amino acids. Germline CDR1 reads GTSNPN; CDR2 reads SVGIG (reference sequence). Trimming at V came to 2 bases and at J to 2 bases, leaving 5 bases not matched to a gene.

V gene TRBV6-5 combines with J gene TRBJ1-1; D might be TRBD1 (6 bases). V was pared by 0 bases and J by 1 base, with 9 bases between. Germline values: CDR1 MNHEY, CDR2 SVGAGI. The CDR3 covers 15 residues. The CDR3 is CASSYSGQTNTEAFF. The CDR3, as DNA: TGTGCCAGCAGTTACTCCGGACAGACGAACACTGAAGCTTTCTTT.

The genes are TRBV7-9 and TRBJ2-3; D tentatively reads TRBD1 or TRBD2 (5 bases each). Germline CDR1 SEHNR, CDR2 FQNEAQ (reference sequence). This CDR3 has 15 residues. Trimming pared 1 base from V and 1 base from J, leaving 9 bases between. CDR3 sequence: CASSLETGRTDTQYF. CDR3 nucleotide sequence: TGTGCCAGCAGCTTAGAAACGGGGCGCACAGATACGCAGTATTTT.

The chain recombines TRBV11-2 with TRBJ2-3, with D tentatively TRBD1 (7 bases). CDR3 size: 15 residues. CDR1 and CDR2 (germline): SGHAT, FQNNGV. Trimming pared 2 bases from V and 4 bases from J, leaving 13 bases between. Here the CDR3 DNA reads TGTGCCAGCAGCTTAACGGGAGACAGGGCAGATACGCAGTATTTT. This codes for CASSLTGDRADTQYF.

The rearrangement joins TRBV29-1 to TRBJ2-7, with D possibly being TRBD1 (6 bases). Germline V gives CDR1 SQVTM, CDR2 ANQGSEA. The ends were cut back, 6 bases at V and 6 bases at J, with 15 bases in the middle. The CDR3 totals 12 residues. The CDR3 nucleotides read TGCAGCGTAGGGACATTGCGAGCCGAGCAGTACTTC. Translation gives CSVGTLRAEQYF.

The chain links TRBV27 to TRBJ2-7; D is uncertain. CDR1 is MNHEY and CDR2 is SMNVEV in the germline V gene (reference sequence). The CDR3 is 16 amino acids. V lost 3 bases, J lost 6 bases, and 21 bases lay in between. The CDR3 DNA follows: TGTGCCAGCAGTTTTAGAGCTACCGGGCAAACTGCCGAGCAGTACTTC. It translates to CASSFRATGQTAEQYF.

The gene calls are TRBV10-3 and TRBJ2-7; 8 nucleotides line up with TRBD2. This CDR3 is 14 amino acids long. The J segment lost 3 bases and the V segment lost 6 bases, leaving 7 bases of the junction unmatched. The germline V gene has CDR1 ENHRY and CDR2 SYGVKD. The CDR3 region is CAISSPSGFYEQYF. DNA of the CDR3: TGTGCCATCAGCAGCCCTAGCGGGTTCTACGAGCAGTACTTC.

The V call is TRBV15, the J call TRBJ1-4; no clear D gene. Germline CDR1 reads LNHNV; CDR2 reads YYDKDF (reference sequence). Trimming left V 1 base short and J 8 bases short, with 14 bases between. The CDR3 runs 15 residues. For the CDR3, the DNA is TGTGCCACCAGCAGAGGTGTAGGGCAAGGGGAAAAACTGTTTTTT. Translating it yields CATSRGVGQGEKLFF. Supplemented by reference TRBV15 and TRBJ1-4, the full variable domain reads DAMVIQNPRYQVTQFGKPVTLSCSQTLNHNVMYWYQQKSSQAPKLLFHYYDKDFNNEADTPDNFQSRRPNTSFCFLDIRSPGLGDTAMYLCATSRGVGQGEKLFFGSGTQLSVL.

The CDR3 region is CASSPGDRFFGYGYTF. The CDR3, as DNA: TGTGCCAGCAGTCCAGGCGACAGATTTTTTGGGTATGGCTACACCTTC. J is TRBJ1-2 and V is TRBV2; possible D gene TRBD1, 5 bases. Per the germline V gene, CDR1 is SNHLY and CDR2 is FYNNEI. Trimming took 5 bases from V and 5 from J, leaving 21 bases between them. The CDR3 totals 16 residues.

The chain has TRBV2 and TRBJ2-1; 10 positions match TRBD2. J gave up 3 bases and V 5 bases, and 7 bases lay outside the gene matches. The CDR3 contains 16 residues. The V gene's germline CDR1 is SNHLY and CDR2 FYNNEI. DNA for the CDR3: TGTGCCAGCAGTTCACCGGGACTAGCGAGCTACAATGAGCAGTTCTTC. Translating it yields CASSSPGLASYNEQFF.

V usage is TRBV30 and J usage is TRBJ1-2; tentative D call: TRBD1 (6 bases). Trimming pared 5 bases from V and 2 bases from J, leaving 9 bases between. The CDR3 consists of 12 residues. Germline V gene lookup returns CDR1 GTSNPN and CDR2 SVGIG (reference sequence). The CDR3: CAWHRVNYGYTF. In DNA, the CDR3 is TGTGCCTGGCACAGGGTCAACTATGGCTACACCTTC. Filled out from reference TRBV30 and TRBJ1-2, the complete variable domain reads SQTIHQWPATLVQPVGSPLSLECTVEGTSNPNLYWYRQAAGRGLQLLFYSVGIGQISSEVPQNLSASRPQDRQFILSSKKLLLSDSGFYLCAWHRVNYGYTFGSGTRLTVV.

Notes on this clone: One junction end disagrees with the germline gene, perhaps due to a read error. In the same sample, other DNA sequences code for this CDR3. The chain employs TRBV10-3 and TRBJ2-7, with D perhaps matching TRBD2 (6 bases). Germline V gene lookup returns CDR1 ENHRY and CDR2 SYGVKD. This CDR3 spans 14 amino acids. In DNA form, the CDR3 reads TGTGCCATCAGTGAGACTAGCCAATCCTACGAGCAGTACTTT. Translation: CAISETSQSYEQYF.

The rearrangement joins TRBV7-8 to TRBJ2-1; 7 nucleotides align to TRBD2. The CDR3 is 16 residues long. V shed 5 bases, J shed 1 base, and the junction held 8 bases outside the gene matches. The germline gives CDR1 SGHVS, CDR2 FQNEAQ. CDR3 residues: CASSGRASLSYNEQFF. The CDR3 coding sequence is TGTGCCAGCAGCGGGAGGGCCTCCCTTTCCTACAATGAGCAGTTCTTC.

The chain is built from TRBV6-5 and TRBJ1-1; 7 nucleotides agree with TRBD1. The germline CDR1 and CDR2 sequences are MNHEY and SVGAGI. This CDR3 contains 13 residues. V shed 6 bases, J shed 3 bases, and the junction held 4 bases outside the gene matches. The DNA for the CDR3 is TGTGCCAGCAGCCAAGACAGGGACACTGAAGCTTTCTTT. Amino acid sequence: CASSQDRDTEAFF.

The chain uses TRBV7-9 and TRBJ1-2, with 8 bases lining up with TRBD1. The CDR3 contains 14 residues. From germline, CDR1 is SEHNR and CDR2 FQNEAQ (reference sequence). V lost 5 bases to trimming and J lost 2 bases; unmatched junction nucleotides: 4. CDR3 nucleotide sequence: TGTGCCAGCAGCCCCGGACAGGGCAACTATGGCTACACCTTC. Its protein is CASSPGQGNYGYTF.